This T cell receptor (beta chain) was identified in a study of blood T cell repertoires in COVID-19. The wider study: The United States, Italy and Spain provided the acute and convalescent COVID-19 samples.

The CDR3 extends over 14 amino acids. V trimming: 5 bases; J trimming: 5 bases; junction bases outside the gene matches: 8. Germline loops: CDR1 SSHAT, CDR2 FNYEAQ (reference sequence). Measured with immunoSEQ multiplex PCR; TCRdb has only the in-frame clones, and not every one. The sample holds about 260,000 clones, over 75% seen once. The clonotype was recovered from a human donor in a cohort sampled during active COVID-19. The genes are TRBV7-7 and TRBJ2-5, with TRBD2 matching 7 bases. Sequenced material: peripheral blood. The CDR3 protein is CASSGEGGAETQYF. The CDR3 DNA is TGTGCCAGCAGCGGCGAGGGAGGGGCTGAGACCCAGTACTTC.